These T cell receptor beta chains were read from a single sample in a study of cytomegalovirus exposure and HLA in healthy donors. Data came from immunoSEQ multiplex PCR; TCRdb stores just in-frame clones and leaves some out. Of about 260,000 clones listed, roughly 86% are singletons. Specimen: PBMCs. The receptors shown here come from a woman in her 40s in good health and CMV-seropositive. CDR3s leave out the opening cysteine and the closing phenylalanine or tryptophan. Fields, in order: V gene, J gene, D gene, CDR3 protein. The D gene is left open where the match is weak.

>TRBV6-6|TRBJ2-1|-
ASSYPGTRSYNEQF
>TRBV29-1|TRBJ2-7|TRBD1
SARTGGDYEQY
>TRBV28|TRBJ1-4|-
ASTQNEKLF
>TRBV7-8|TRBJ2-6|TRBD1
ASSLEAGGLLAGANVLT
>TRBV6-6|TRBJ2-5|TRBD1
ASSDRVQETQY
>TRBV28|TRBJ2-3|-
ASRTTGEVGTQY
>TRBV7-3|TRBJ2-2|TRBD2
ASSLTVTSGRAGELF
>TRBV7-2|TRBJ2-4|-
ASSLVGGGSKNIQY
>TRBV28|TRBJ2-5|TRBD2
ASSYSGSVKTQY
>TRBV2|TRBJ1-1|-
ASHETGIPNTEAF
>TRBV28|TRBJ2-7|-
ASTIGGTLSSYEQY
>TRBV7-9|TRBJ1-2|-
SSSLLTPTNYGYT
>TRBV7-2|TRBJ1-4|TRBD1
ASSPQGANNEKLF
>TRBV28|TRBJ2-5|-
ASSLGDFRETQY
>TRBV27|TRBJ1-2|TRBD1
ASRAGDRVNYGYT
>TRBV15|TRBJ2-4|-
ATSRDRPDTLAKNIQY
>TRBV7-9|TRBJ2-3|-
SSSPGLSTDTQY
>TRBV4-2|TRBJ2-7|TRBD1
ASSRDGQGVSEQY
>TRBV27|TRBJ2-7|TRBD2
ASSRLAGPSYEQY
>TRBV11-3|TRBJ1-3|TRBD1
ASSPRTGRSGNTIY
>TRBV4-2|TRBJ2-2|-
ASSQGGGANTGELF
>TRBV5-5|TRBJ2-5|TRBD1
ASSPGTGVAETQY
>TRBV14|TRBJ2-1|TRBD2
ASSQGRISGRSYNEQF
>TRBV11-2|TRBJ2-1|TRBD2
ASSFPSGTYNEQF
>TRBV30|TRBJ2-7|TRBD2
AWNGLASGEEQY
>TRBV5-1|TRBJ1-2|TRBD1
ASSLGQGAKYGYT
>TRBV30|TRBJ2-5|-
AWSDILKQETQY
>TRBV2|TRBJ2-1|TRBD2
ASSLAVSYNEQF
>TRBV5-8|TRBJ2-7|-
ASSQVGWTYTNYEQY
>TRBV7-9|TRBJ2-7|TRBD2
ASSPLASGPYEQY
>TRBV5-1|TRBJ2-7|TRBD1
ASSIGQGPSYEQY
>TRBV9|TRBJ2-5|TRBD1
ASSGRDRSETQY
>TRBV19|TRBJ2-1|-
ASSIFSGIGNNNEQF
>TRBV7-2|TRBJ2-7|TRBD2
ASSLPTSGVDEQY
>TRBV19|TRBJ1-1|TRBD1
ASSRQGQVSEAF
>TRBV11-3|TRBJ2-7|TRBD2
ASSLDLGRREGYEQY
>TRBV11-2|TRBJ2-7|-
ASSLNLSYEQY
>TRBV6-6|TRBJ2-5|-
ASSYNGLAQETQY
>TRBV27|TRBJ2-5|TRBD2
ASSPLGSGGGETQY
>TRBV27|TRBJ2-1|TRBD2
ASSPLPSGRFYNEQF
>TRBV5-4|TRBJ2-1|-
ASSLGLPTNEQF
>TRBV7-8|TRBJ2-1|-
ASSLGAGGNNEQF